Included here is one T cell receptor (beta chain) sequence, with context. CDR3 length equals 15 residues. J lost 3 bases, V lost 1 base, and 3 bases had no gene match. Looked up from germline, CDR1 is SEHNR and CDR2 is FQNEAQ (reference sequence). This specimen belongs to a study of blood T cell repertoires in COVID-19. This table comes from immunoSEQ multiplex PCR, and its TCRdb copy is limited to in-frame clones, with some not included. The sample holds 150,000 to 200,000 clones, around 83% seen once. V gene TRBV7-9 combines with J gene TRBJ2-5; 9 bases line up with TRBD2. The sequence was obtained from a woman aged 40 to 50 with acute or convalescent COVID-19. The sample consisted of peripheral blood. The chain's CDR3 is CASSLVLAGKETQYF. The CDR3 DNA follows: TGTGCCAGCAGCTTAGTTCTAGCGGGGAAAGAGACCCAGTACTTC.